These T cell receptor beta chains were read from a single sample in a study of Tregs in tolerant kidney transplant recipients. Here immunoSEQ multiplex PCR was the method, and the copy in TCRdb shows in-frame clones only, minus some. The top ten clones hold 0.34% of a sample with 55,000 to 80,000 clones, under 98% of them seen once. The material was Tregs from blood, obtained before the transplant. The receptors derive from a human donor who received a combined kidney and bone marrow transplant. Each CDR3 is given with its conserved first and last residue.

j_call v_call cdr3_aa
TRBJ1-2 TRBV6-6 CASSSQDYGYTF
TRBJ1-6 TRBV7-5 CVKSPGTESSPLHF
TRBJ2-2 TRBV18 CASSPRTGANTGELFF
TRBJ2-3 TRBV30 CAWRAMSTQYF
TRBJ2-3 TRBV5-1 CASSPGTGVGYSTDTQYF
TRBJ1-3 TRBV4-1 CASSQDFVGQLGNTIYF
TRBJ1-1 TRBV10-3 CATGSEAEAFF
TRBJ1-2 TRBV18 CASSPQRQGAFYLNYGYTF
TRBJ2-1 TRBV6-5 CASRRPGQGRNEQFF
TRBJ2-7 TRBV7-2 CASSFLGSSYEQYF
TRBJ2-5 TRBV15 CATSRVPPDRRKETQYF
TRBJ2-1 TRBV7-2 CASSVRDRVDNEQFF
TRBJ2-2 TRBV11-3 CASSSGGLTGELFF
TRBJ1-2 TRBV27 CASSATGSRGYTF
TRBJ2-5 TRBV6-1 CASSEWDWSWETQYF
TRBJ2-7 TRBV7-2 CASSLSEFSGYPSYEQYF
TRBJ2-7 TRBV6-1 CASSESRSGASYEQYF
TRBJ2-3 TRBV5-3 CARSALTSNEYF
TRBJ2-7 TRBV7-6 CASSLVPGGEQYF
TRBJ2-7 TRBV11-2 CASSLNDRPTYEQYF
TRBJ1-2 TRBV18 CASSPTNTREIGYTF
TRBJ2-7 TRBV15 CATSKQGQGEQYF
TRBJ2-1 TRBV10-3 CAISESAGGPHEQFF
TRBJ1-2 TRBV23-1 CASSQSTGDNYGYTF
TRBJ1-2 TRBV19 CASSMMGTSRAYGYTF
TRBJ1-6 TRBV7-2 CASSQTGENSPLHF
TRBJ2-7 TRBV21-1 CASSARDREAYEQYF
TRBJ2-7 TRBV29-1 CSVTGAYEQYF
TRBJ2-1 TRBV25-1 CASSRTGTVGEQFF
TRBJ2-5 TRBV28 CASRPGTQETQYF
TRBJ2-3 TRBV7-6 CASSLVGTDTQYF
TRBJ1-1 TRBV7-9 CASSLVADTEAFF
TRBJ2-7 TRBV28 CASSLWPRGGTYEQYF
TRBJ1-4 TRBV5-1 CASSLGQSQNEKLFF
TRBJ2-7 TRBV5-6 CASSFGGTGIYEQYF
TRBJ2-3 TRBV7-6 CASSPPKGTFGPDTQYF
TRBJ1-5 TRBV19 CASKGTGLNQPQHF
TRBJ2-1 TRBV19 CATSPGLRNNEQFF
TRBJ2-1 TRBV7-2 CASSSPGTGYNEQFF
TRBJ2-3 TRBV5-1 CASSSGTSGGDTQYF
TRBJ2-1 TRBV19 CASRTSGTYNEQFF
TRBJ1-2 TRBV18 CASSPGVDTYGYTF
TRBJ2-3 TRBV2 CASSSGTDTQYF
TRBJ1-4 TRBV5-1 CASSGGPDEKLFF
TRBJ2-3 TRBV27 CASSSLTSGGLSTDTQYF